The present entry profiles one T cell receptor beta chain with its context. Splitting of CD4+ cells produced CD45RA+ naive and CD45RA-negative memory subsets. The assay ran at deep level. Assay used: immunoSEQ multiplex PCR; TCRdb lists only in-frame clones, some missing. The table includes approximately 2.4 million clones, more than 90% detected once. The entry originates in a study of shared clonotypes between healthy human individuals. The clonotype originates from a man aged 18-30 years in good health. Sample: naive CD4+ T cells sorted from blood. Subset specified: CD45RA+ positively selected.

CDR3 loop: CASSLGQGRADTQYF. The DNA for the CDR3 is TGTGCCAGCAGCTTGGGACAGGGGAGAGCAGATACGCAGTATTTT. V usage is TRBV7-9 and J usage is TRBJ2-3; the match to TRBD1 covers 10 bases. Trimming cost V 3 bases and J 4 bases; bases outside gene matches: 4. From germline, CDR1 is SEHNR and CDR2 FQNEAQ (reference sequence). The CDR3 consists of 15 residues.